The source of this T cell receptor beta chain is a study of blood T cell repertoires in COVID-19. Across the whole study: Sample material is recorded as cDNA or gDNA derived from T cells, B-cell-depleted T cells, or PBMCs.

TCRdb's table, derived via immunoSEQ multiplex PCR, lists solely in-frame clones and lacks some. This table holds 450,000 to 500,000 clones, 75% to 90% found once. Participants were aged about 18 to 100 years from around 26 US areas. Clinical history reported by participants formed the basis on which cohorts were assigned. The specimen was PBMCs or T cells enriched from blood (not recorded which). The source is a woman younger than 35 who had recovered from COVID-19.

The CDR3 DNA follows: TGTGCCACCCGAGGGGGAGATACGCAGTATTTT. It translates to CATRGGDTQYF. This chain links TRBV28 with TRBJ2-3, with D possibly being TRBD1 (6 bases). Per germline, CDR1 MDHEN and CDR2 SYDVKM. CDR3 length: 11 residues. The ends were cut back, 10 bases at V and 5 bases at J, with 10 bases in the middle. Using reference TRBV28 and TRBJ2-3 for the parts outside the CDR3, the full variable domain is DVKVTQSSRYLVKRTGEKVFLECVQDMDHENMFWYRQDPGLGLRLIYFSYDVKMKEKGDIPEGYSVSREKKERFSLILESASTNQTSMYLCATRGGDTQYFGPGTRLTVL.